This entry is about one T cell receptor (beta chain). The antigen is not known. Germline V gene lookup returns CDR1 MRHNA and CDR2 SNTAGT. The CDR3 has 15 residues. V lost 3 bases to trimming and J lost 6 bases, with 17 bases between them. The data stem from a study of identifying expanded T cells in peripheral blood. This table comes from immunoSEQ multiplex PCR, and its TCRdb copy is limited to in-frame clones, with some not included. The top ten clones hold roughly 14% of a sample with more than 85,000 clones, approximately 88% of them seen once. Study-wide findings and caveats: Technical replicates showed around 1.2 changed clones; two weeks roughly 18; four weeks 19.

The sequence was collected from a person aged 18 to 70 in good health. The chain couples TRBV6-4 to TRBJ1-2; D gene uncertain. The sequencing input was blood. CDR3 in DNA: TGTGCCAGCAGTGAGGGCAGCCTGGGCCTGGATGGCTACACCTTC. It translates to CASSEGSLGLDGYTF.